Following are 6 T cell receptor beta chains from one sample sequenced in a study of shared clonotypes between healthy human individuals. Here immunoSEQ multiplex PCR was the method, and the copy in TCRdb shows in-frame clones only, minus some. The sample shows about 1 million clones, around 74% of them seen only once. The sequencing input was memory CD4+ T cells sorted from blood. Documented subset: CD45RA-negative fraction. The receptors originated from a man aged 18 to 30 in good health.

The V gene is TRBV9, the J gene TRBJ2-3; 8 bases fit TRBD2. Germline V CDR1 and CDR2: SGDLS, YYNGEE. With 4 bases clipped from V and 4 bases from J, the junction kept 14 bases outside the gene matches. The CDR3 consists of 17 residues. The CDR3 nucleotides are TGTGCCAGCAGCCTAGCTCTGAGCGGGAGAGGGGCAGATACGCAGTATTTT. Amino acids: CASSLALSGRGADTQYF.

The chain uses TRBV18 and TRBJ2-2; tentative D call: TRBD1 (6 bases). The length of the CDR3 is 16 residues. V was pared by 8 bases and J by 0 bases, with 16 bases between. Germline V gene sequence: CDR1 KGHSH, CDR2 LQKENI. CDR3 nucleotides: TGTGCCAGCCGTACAAACAGGGCCCCGAACACCGGGGAGCTGTTTTTT. Amino acid sequence: CASRTNRAPNTGELFF.

This clone occurred once. The chain is built from TRBV14 and TRBJ1-2; maybe TRBD1 (6 bases). Trimming took 2 bases from V and 2 from J, leaving 12 bases between them. This CDR3 contains 15 residues. Germline CDR1 SGHDN, CDR2 FVKESK. As DNA, the CDR3 is TGTGCCAGCAGCCAATGGGGGGCCGGAAACTATGGCTACACCTTC. As protein: CASSQWGAGNYGYTF.

The rearrangement links TRBV5-1 to TRBJ2-5; 8 bases agree with TRBD2. Trimming took 2 bases from V and 1 from J; bases not matched to a gene: 4. CDR1 SGHRS and CDR2 YFSETQ come from the germline V gene. The CDR3 has 15 amino acids. The CDR3 DNA follows: TGCGCCAGCAGCTTCTCTCTAGCGGGCCAAGAGACCCAGTACTTC. This codes for CASSFSLAGQETQYF.

V and J are TRBV28 and TRBJ1-2; tentative D call: TRBD1 (6 bases). V lost 3 bases to trimming and J lost 4 bases, with 12 bases between them. The V gene's germline CDR1 is MDHEN and CDR2 SYDVKM. The CDR3 runs 14 residues. DNA for the CDR3: TGTGCCAGCAGTTTGGGACATTTCGGCTATGGCTACACCTTC. As protein: CASSLGHFGYGYTF.

This chain joins TRBV9 and TRBJ2-5; D may be TRBD1 (6 bases). The CDR3 sequence is 14 residues long. The germline gives CDR1 SGDLS, CDR2 YYNGEE. V was trimmed by 1 base and J by 5 bases, leaving 12 bases between them. Written as DNA, the CDR3 is TGTGCCAGCAGCGTATCAGGGGTTTTCGAGACCCAGTACTTC. It specifies CASSVSGVFETQYF.